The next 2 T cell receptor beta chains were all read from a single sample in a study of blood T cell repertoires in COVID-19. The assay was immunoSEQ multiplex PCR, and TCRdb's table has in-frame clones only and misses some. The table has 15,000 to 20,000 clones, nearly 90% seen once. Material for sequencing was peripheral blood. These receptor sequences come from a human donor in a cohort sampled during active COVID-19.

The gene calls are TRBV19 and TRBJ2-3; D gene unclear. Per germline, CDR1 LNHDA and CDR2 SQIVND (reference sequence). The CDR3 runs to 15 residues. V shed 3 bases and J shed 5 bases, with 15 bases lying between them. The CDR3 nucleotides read TGTGCCAGTAGTATGGTGGGTGACCCAGGAGATACGCAGTATTTT. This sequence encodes CASSMVGDPGDTQYF.

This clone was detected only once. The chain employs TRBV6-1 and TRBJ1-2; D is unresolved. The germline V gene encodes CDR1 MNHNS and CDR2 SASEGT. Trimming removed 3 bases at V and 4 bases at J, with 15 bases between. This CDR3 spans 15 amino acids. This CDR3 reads CASSDQEGPLYGYTF. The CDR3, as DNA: TGTGCCAGCAGTGATCAGGAGGGCCCCCTCTATGGCTACACCTTC.